This is a list of T cell receptor beta chains from one sample in a study of radiotherapy plus CTLA-4 blockade in lung cancer. Libraries were prepared by immunoSEQ multiplex PCR; TCRdb keeps only in-frame clonotypes and omits some of them. The top ten clones hold 4.5% to 5.5% of a sample with more than 95,000 clones, 78% of them seen once. The sample consisted of peripheral blood, taken from a patient treated with radiotherapy plus ipilimumab. The receptor source for this set is a human donor with non-small cell lung cancer who had a partial response to radiotherapy plus ipilimumab. Each CDR3 is given with its conserved first and last residue. The D gene is left open where the match is weak. Only some rows state a clone size, as once, few, many or a class for expanded clones.

D gene	V gene	clone size	J gene	CDR3 protein	CDR3 DNA
NA	TRBV2	once	TRBJ2-5	CASRPLAGSQETQYF	TGTGCCAGCAGACCCTTGGCAGGTAGCCAAGAGACCCAGTACTTC
TRBD1	TRBV18	NA	TRBJ2-3	CASSRDRGSTDTQYF	TGTGCCAGCTCACGTGACAGGGGTAGCACAGATACGCAGTATTTT
TRBD1	TRBV5-6	NA	TRBJ1-2	CASSLGQGLDGYTF	TGTGCCAGCAGCTTGGGACAGGGTCTGGATGGCTACACCTTC
NA	TRBV7-3	few	TRBJ1-1	CASSSSAGREEAFF	TGTGCCAGCAGCTCTTCGGCAGGTCGGGAGGAAGCTTTCTTT
NA	TRBV5-1	NA	TRBJ1-4	CASSLSPGVGTNEKLFF	TGCGCCAGCAGCTTGTCTCCGGGGGTAGGGACTAATGAAAAACTGTTTTTT
TRBD1	TRBV11-2	NA	TRBJ1-2	CASSLLSGQGRGYGYTF	TGTGCCAGCAGCTTATTGTCGGGACAGGGGAGGGGCTATGGCTACACCTTC
TRBD1	TRBV16	NA	TRBJ1-4	CASSHVGQGGEKLFF	TGTGCCAGCAGCCATGTGGGACAGGGTGGAGAAAAACTGTTTTTT
NA	TRBV5-1	once	TRBJ2-1	CASYGSPSSYNEQFF	TGCGCCAGCTACGGGTCTCCTAGCTCCTACAATGAGCAGTTCTTC
TRBD2	TRBV6-6	NA	TRBJ2-2	CASRRTSDTGELFF	TGTGCCAGCAGGCGAACTAGCGACACCGGGGAGCTGTTTTTT
TRBD2	TRBV7-3	NA	TRBJ2-3	CASSFSGARTDTQYF	TGTGCCAGCAGCTTTAGCGGGGCCCGCACAGATACGCAGTATTTT
NA	TRBV2	NA	TRBJ2-5	CASSGYLLRTQYF	TGTGCCAGCAGTGGGTACCTACTTAGGACCCAGTACTTC
NA	TRBV18	NA	TRBJ1-3	CASSPPGLSHSGNTIYF	TGTGCCAGCTCACCTCCCGGGTTGAGTCACTCTGGAAACACCATATATTTT
TRBD2	TRBV11-3	NA	TRBJ2-3	CASSFGLAGGTDTQYF	TGTGCCAGCAGCTTCGGACTAGCGGGAGGCACAGATACGCAGTATTTT
TRBD2	TRBV11-2	NA	TRBJ2-1	CASSWAGAYNEQFF	TGTGCCAGCAGCTGGGCGGGAGCCTACAATGAGCAGTTCTTC
NA	TRBV5-5	NA	TRBJ2-2	CASSFGTENTGELFF	TGTGCCAGCAGCTTTGGCACAGAAAACACCGGGGAGCTGTTTTTT
NA	TRBV5-1	once	TRBJ2-4	CASSLEAGLIQYF	TGCGCCAGCAGCTTGGAGGCAGGGCTCATTCAGTACTTC
NA	TRBV23-1	NA	TRBJ1-2	CASSAIRGHHYGYTF	TGCGCCAGCAGTGCCATTAGGGGACACCACTATGGCTACACCTTC
TRBD1	TRBV28	NA	TRBJ1-2	CASSGTGFSYTF	TGTGCCAGCAGTGGGACAGGGTTTAGCTACACCTTC
NA	TRBV6-5	NA	TRBJ1-2	CASSYLPTGYGYTF	TGTGCCAGCAGTTACTTACCAACCGGCTATGGCTACACCTTC
TRBD1	TRBV28	once	TRBJ1-6	CASSSRDRDYSPLHF	TGTGCCAGCAGCTCCCGGGACAGGGATTATTCACCCCTCCACTTT
TRBD1	TRBV19	NA	TRBJ1-4	CASRGLANEKLFF	TGTGCCAGCAGGGGGCTCGCTAATGAAAAACTGTTTTTT
TRBD1	TRBV5-6	NA	TRBJ2-5	CASSPQGVPQETQYF	TGTGCCAGCAGCCCCCAGGGGGTTCCACAAGAGACCCAGTACTTC
NA	TRBV30	NA	TRBJ1-1	CAWSFGMAEAFF	TGTGCCTGGAGTTTCGGGATGGCTGAAGCTTTCTTT
NA	TRBV11-2	few	TRBJ1-2	CASSSPRVRGYTF	TGTGCCAGCAGCTCCCCGAGGGTTCGCGGCTACACCTTC
NA	TRBV5-4	NA	TRBJ2-2	CASSPWASVSNTGELFF	TGTGCCAGCAGCCCCTGGGCTAGCGTTTCGAACACCGGGGAGCTGTTTTTT
TRBD2	TRBV19	NA	TRBJ2-3	CASSSPGLAGGADTQYF	TGTGCCAGTAGTAGTCCGGGACTAGCGGGAGGAGCAGATACGCAGTATTTT
NA	TRBV4-1	NA	TRBJ1-1	CASSLGRATEAFF	TGTGCCAGCAGCCTGGGCAGGGCCACTGAAGCTTTCTTT
NA	TRBV6-1	NA	TRBJ2-3	CASSRELTFDTQYF	TGTGCCAGCAGTCGGGAGCTTACCTTTGATACGCAGTATTTT
NA	TRBV6-1	NA	TRBJ1-6	CASSPRDNNNSPLHF	TGTGCCAGCAGTCCCCGGGACAATAATAATTCACCCCTCCACTTT
TRBD2	TRBV7-7	NA	TRBJ2-5	CASSSTAGGKETQYF	TGTGCTAGCAGCTCTACGGCGGGAGGGAAAGAGACCCAGTACTTC
NA	TRBV7-3	NA	TRBJ2-3	CASSPDRFSSTDTQYF	TGTGCCAGCAGCCCCGACAGGTTCTCTAGCACAGATACGCAGTATTTT
NA	TRBV7-8	NA	TRBJ1-5	CASSFTETYNQPQHF	TGTGCCAGCAGCTTCACAGAGACATACAATCAGCCCCAGCATTTT
NA	TRBV4-2	NA	TRBJ2-1	CASSPIANEQFF	TGTGCCAGCAGCCCGATAGCGAATGAGCAGTTCTTC
NA	TRBV9	NA	TRBJ2-3	CASSVPATDTQYF	TGTGCCAGCAGCGTTCCAGCGACAGATACGCAGTATTTT
TRBD1	TRBV7-9	NA	TRBJ2-1	CASSSTTGSEQFF	TGTGCCAGCAGCTCTACGACAGGGTCTGAGCAGTTCTTC
TRBD1	TRBV6-6	few	TRBJ1-5	CASSRGQGTVQPQHF	TGTGCCAGCAGTAGGGGACAGGGTACGGTTCAGCCCCAGCATTTT
NA	TRBV6-1	NA	TRBJ2-3	CASSPLGESTDTQYF	TGTGCCAGCAGTCCCTTGGGAGAGAGCACAGATACGCAGTATTTT